This T cell receptor (beta chain) was found in a study of blood T cell repertoires in COVID-19. Overall study context: The origin of the acute and convalescent COVID-19 samples was the United States, Italy and Spain. T cells, B-cell-depleted T cells, or PBMCs provided the cDNA or gDNA that served as material.

As originally analysed: Cell counts per sample came from amplifying reference gene primers. Some clones are missing from TCRdb's copy, which holds only in-frame ones; the method was immunoSEQ multiplex PCR. From that table come the V and J calls and clone size; the DNA was used to work out D and trimming. The sample contains 90,000 to 120,000 clones, 80% of which appear only once. Trimming took 3 bases from V and 4 from J; bases not matched to a gene: 8. Germline-derived CDR1 and CDR2 are LGHDT and YNNKEL (reference sequence). The CDR3 extends over 16 amino acids. Sequencing was performed on peripheral blood. This clonotype was obtained from a man between 65 and 80 years old with acute or convalescent COVID-19. This chain uses TRBV3-1 (or the pseudogene TRBV3-2) with TRBJ1-2; 10 nucleotides agree with TRBD1. The CDR3 DNA sequence: TGTGCCAGCAGCCAGAAACCGACAGGGGGCACCTATGGCTACACCTTC. Translating it yields CASSQKPTGGTYGYTF.